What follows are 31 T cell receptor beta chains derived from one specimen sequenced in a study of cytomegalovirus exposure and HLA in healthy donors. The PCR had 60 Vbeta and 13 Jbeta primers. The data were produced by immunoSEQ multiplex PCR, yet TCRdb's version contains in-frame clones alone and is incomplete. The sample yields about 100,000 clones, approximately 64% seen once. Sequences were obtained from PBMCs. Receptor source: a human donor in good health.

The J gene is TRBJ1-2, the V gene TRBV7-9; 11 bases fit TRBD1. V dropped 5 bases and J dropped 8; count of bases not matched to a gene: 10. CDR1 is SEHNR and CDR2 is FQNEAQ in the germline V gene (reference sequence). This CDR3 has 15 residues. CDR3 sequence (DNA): TGTGCCAGCAGCACAACCGGGACAGGGGGGGAAGGCTACACCTTC. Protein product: CASSTTGTGGEGYTF.

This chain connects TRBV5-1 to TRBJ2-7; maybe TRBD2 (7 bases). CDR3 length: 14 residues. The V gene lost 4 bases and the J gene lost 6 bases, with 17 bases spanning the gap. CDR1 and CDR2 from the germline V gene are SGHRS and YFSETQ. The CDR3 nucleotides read TGCGCCAGCAGCCCGGAGATCGGGGGGCCCGAGCAGTACTTC. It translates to CASSPEIGGPEQYF.

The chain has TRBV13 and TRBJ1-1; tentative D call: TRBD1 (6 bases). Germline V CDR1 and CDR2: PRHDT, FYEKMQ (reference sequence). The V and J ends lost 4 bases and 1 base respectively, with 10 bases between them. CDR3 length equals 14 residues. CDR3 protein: CASSSTGENTEAFF. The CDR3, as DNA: TGTGCCAGCAGCTCGACAGGAGAGAACACTGAAGCTTTCTTT.

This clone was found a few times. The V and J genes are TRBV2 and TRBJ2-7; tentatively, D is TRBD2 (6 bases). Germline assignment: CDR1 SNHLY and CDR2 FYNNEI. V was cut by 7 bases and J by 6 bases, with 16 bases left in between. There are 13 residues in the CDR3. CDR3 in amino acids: CASKGGHQAEQYF. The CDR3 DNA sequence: TGTGCCAGCAAGGGAGGACACCAGGCCGAGCAGTACTTC.

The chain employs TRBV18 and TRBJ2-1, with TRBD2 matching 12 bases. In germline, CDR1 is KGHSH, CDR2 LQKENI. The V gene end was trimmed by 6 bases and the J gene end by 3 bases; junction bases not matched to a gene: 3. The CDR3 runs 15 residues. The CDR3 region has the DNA TGTGCCAGCTCGCCGACTAGCGGGAGCTACAATGAGCAGTTCTTC. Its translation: CASSPTSGSYNEQFF.

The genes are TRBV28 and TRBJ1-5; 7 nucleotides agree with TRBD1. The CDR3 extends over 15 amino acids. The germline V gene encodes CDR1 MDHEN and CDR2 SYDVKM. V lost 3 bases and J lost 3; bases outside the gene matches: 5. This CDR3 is CASSFKGAFNQPQHF. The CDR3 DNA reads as TGTGCCAGCAGTTTTAAGGGGGCGTTCAATCAGCCCCAGCATTTT.

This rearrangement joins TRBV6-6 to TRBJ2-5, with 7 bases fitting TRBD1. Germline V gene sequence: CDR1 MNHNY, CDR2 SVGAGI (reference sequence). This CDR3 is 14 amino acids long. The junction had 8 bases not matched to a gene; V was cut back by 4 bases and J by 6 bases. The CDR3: CASSSSGGGQTQYF. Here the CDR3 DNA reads TGTGCCAGCAGTTCATCAGGGGGTGGACAGACCCAGTACTTC.

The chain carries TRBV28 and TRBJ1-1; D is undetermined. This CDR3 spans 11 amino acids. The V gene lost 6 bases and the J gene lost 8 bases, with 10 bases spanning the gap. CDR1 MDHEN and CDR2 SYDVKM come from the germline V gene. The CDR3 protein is CASSLVQEAFF. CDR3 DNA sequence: TGTGCCAGCAGCCTTGTACAGGAAGCTTTCTTT.

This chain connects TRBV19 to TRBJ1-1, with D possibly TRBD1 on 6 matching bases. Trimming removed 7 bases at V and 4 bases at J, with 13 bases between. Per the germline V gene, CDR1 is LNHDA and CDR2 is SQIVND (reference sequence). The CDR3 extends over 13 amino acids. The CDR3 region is CASTRGGVTEAFF. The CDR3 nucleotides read TGTGCCAGTACCCGAGGGGGGGTCACTGAAGCTTTCTTT.

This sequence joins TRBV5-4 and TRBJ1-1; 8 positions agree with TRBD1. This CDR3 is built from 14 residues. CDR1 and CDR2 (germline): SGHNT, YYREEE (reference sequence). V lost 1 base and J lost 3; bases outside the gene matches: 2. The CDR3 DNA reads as TGTGCCAGCAGCTTGACAGGGGGTCACACTGAAGCTTTCTTT. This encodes CASSLTGGHTEAFF.

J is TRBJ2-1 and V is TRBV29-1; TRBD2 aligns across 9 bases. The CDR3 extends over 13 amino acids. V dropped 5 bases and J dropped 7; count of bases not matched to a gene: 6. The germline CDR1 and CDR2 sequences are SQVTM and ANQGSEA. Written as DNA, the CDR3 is TGCAGCGTTCTCGGGCTAGCGGGAAATGAGCAGTTCTTC. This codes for CSVLGLAGNEQFF.

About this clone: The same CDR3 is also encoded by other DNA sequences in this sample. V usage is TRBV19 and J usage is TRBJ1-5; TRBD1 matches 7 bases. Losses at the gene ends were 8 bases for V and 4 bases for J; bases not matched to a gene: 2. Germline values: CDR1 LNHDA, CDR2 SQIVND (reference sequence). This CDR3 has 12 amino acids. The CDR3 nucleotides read TGTGCCAGTTCACAGGGGAATCAGCCCCAGCATTTT. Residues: CASSQGNQPQHF.

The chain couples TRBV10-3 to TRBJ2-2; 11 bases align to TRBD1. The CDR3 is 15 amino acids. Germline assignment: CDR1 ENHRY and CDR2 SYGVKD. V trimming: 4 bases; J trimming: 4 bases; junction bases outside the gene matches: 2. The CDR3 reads CAISGGQGVTGELFF. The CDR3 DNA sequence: TGTGCCATCAGTGGGGGACAGGGGGTCACCGGGGAGCTGTTTTTT.

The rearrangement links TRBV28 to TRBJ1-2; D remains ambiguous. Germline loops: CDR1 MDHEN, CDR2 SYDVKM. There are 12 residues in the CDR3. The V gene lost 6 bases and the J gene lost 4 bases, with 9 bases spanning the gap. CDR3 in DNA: TGTGCCAGCAGATTAGACACCTATGGCTACACCTTC. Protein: CASRLDTYGYTF.

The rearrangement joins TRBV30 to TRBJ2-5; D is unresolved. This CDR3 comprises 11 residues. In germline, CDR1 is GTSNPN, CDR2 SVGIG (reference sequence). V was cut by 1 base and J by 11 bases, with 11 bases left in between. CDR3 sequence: CAWSEDTQQYF. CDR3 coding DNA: TGTGCCTGGAGTGAAGACACCCAGCAGTACTTC.

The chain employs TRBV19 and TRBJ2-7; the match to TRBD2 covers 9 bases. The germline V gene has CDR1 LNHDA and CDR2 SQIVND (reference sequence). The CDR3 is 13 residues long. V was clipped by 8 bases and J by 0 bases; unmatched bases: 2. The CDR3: CASRTSDSYEQYF. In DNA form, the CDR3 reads TGTGCCAGTCGGACTAGCGACTCCTACGAGCAGTACTTC.

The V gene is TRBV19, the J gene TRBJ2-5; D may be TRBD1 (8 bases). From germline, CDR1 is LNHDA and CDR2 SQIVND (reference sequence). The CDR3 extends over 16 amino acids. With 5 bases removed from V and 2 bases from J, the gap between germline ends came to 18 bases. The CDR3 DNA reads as TGTGCCAGTAGTTCCCGGACAGGGAGGGTTCAAGAGACCCAGTACTTC. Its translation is CASSSRTGRVQETQYF.

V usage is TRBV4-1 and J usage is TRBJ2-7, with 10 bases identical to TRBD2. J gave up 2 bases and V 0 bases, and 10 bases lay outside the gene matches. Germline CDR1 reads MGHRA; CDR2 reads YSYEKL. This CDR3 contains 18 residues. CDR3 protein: CASSQDRASGSTTYEQYV. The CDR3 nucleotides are TGCGCCAGCAGCCAAGATCGGGCTAGCGGGAGTACGACCTACGAGCAGTACGTC.

For the CDR3, the DNA is TGTGCCAGCAGCTCCTGGGACACTACCTACGAGCAGTACTTC. It is translated as CASSSWDTTYEQYF. V is TRBV28 and J is TRBJ2-7, with TRBD1 as a possible D gene (6 bases). V was clipped by 6 bases and J by 2 bases, with 14 bases between them. CDR3 length: 14 residues. CDR1 MDHEN and CDR2 SYDVKM come from the germline V gene.

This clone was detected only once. CDR3: CASSSSSGSTYEQYF. CDR3 nucleotide sequence: TGTGCCAGCAGCTCCTCTAGCGGGTCCACCTACGAGCAGTACTTC. The V call is TRBV7-9, the J call TRBJ2-7; TRBD2 matches 8 bases. The J segment lost 2 bases and the V segment lost 4 bases, leaving 7 bases of the junction unmatched. Germline CDR1 and CDR2: SEHNR and FQNEAQ (reference sequence). The CDR3 spans 15 residues. Full variable domain (rest looked up from reference TRBV7-9 and TRBJ2-7): DTGVSQNPRHKITKRGQNVTFRCDPISEHNRLYWYRQTLGQGPEFLTYFQNEAQLEKSRLLSDRFSAERPKGSFSTLEIQRTEQGDSAMYLCASSSSSGSTYEQYFGPGTRLTVT.

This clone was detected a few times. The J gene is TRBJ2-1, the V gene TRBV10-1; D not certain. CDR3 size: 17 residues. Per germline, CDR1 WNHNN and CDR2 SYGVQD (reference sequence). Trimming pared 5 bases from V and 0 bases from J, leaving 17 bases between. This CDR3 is CASSRGHGFSSYNEQFF. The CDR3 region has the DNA TGCGCCAGCAGTCGAGGTCATGGATTCAGCTCCTACAATGAGCAGTTCTTC.

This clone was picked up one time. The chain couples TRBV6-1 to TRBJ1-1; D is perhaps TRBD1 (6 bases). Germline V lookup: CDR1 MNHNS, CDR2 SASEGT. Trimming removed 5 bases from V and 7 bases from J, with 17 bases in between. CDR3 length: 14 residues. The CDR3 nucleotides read TGTGCCAGCAGTCCAACGACCTGGACAGTTGAAGCTTTCTTT. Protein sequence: CASSPTTWTVEAFF.

CDR3 nucleotide sequence: TGTGCCAGCAGCTCCCCGGGCACAGGGTATCAAGCTAACTATGGCTACACCTTC. Protein product: CASSSPGTGYQANYGYTF. This chain links TRBV7-8 with TRBJ1-2, with a weak D call TRBD1 (6 bases). V gave up 4 bases and J gave up 0 bases, with 21 bases separating them. The CDR3 length is 18 residues. Germline assignment: CDR1 SGHVS and CDR2 FQNEAQ.

The CDR3 sequence is CASSPPKGPWDEQFF. The CDR3 DNA sequence: TGTGCCAGCTCACCACCGAAGGGGCCCTGGGATGAGCAGTTCTTC. V is TRBV18 and J is TRBJ2-1; TRBD1 might be the D (5 bases). Germline V gives CDR1 KGHSH, CDR2 LQKENI. This CDR3 is built from 15 residues. Trimming shortened V by 0 bases and J by 8 bases, and 14 bases separated the two germline ends.

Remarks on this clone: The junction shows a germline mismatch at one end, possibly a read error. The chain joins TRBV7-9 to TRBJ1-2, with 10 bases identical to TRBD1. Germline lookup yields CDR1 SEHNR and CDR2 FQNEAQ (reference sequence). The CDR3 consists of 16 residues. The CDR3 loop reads CSSSLLRGQGIYGYTF. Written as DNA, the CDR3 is TGTTCCAGCAGCTTACTAAGGGGACAGGGGATCTATGGCTACACCTTC.

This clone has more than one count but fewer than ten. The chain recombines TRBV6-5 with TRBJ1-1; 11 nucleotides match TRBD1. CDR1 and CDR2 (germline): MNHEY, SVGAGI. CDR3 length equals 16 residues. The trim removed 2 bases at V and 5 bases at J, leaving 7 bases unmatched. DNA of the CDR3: TGTGCCAGCAGTTACCATTGGACAGGGGGCGGGACTGAAGCTTTCTTT. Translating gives CASSYHWTGGGTEAFF.

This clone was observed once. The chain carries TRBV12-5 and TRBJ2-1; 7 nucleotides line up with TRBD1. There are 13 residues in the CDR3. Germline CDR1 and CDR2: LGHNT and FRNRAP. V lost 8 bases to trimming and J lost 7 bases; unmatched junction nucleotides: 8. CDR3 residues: CASRGQAVNEQFF. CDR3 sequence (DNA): TGTGCTAGTCGTGGACAGGCCGTAAATGAGCAGTTCTTC.

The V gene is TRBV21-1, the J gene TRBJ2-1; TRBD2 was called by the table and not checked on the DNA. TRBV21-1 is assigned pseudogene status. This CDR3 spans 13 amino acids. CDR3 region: CASEGLAGNEQFF. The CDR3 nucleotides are TGTGCCAGCGAAGGACTAGCGGGAAATGAGCAGTTCTTC.

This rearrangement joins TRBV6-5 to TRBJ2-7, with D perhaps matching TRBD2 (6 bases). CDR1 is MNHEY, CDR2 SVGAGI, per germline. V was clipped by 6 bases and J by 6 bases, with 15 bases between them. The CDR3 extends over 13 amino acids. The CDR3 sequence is CASSTGLFSEQYF. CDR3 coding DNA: TGTGCCAGCAGCACGGGACTCTTCTCCGAGCAGTACTTC.

Written as DNA, the CDR3 is TGTGCCAGCAGCTCCTCAAGGACGGAAGGGAGCTACGAGCAGTACTTC. Amino acids: CASSSSRTEGSYEQYF. The rearrangement uses TRBV7-9 and TRBJ2-7; TRBD2 might be the D (5 bases). V was cut by 4 bases and J by 3 bases, with 19 bases left in between. The CDR3 length is 16 residues. Germline-derived CDR1 and CDR2 are SEHNR and FQNEAQ (reference sequence).

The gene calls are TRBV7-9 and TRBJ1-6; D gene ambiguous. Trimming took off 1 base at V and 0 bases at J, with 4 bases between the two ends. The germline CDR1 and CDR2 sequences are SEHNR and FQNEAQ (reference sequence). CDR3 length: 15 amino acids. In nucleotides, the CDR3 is TGTGCCAGCAGCTTAGACAGCTCCTATAATTCACCCCTCCACTTT. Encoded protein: CASSLDSSYNSPLHF.